These 22 T cell receptor beta chains originate from one sample sequenced in a study of CD8+CD57+ T cells in acquired aplastic anemia. Both TCR beta VDJ combination and CDR3 sequence profiling were carried out. Genomic DNA was the template for this profiling. MiXCR, applied by TCRdb to the reads, yields one record per CDR3 protein. In the table there are around 150,000 distinct CDR3 sequences, 40% to 50% of which are singletons. Sequencing was done on patients that had shown CD8+CD57+ cell expansion by flow cytometry. The sequenced sample consisted of sorted CD4+, CD8+, or CD8+CD57+ T cells (not recorded which) from PBMCs. The receptors here all came from a human donor with aplastic anemia.

The chain couples TRBV10-1 to TRBJ2-3; possible D gene TRBD1, 6 bases. The CDR3 runs 14 residues. Germline V lookup: CDR1 WNHNN, CDR2 SYGVQD (reference sequence). Trimming removed 6 bases at V and 2 bases at J, with 12 bases between. CDR3 protein: CASSDGQITDTQYF. CDR3 coding DNA: TGCGCCAGCAGCGACGGACAGATCACAGATACGCAGTATTTT.

Turning to this clonotype: The junction shows a germline mismatch at one end, possibly a read error. V usage is TRBV30 and J usage is TRBJ2-1; TRBD2 matches at 7 bases. This CDR3 comprises 16 residues. CDR1 GTSNPN and CDR2 SVGIG come from the germline V gene (reference sequence). The CDR3 bases are TGTGCCCGGAGTGTCCTATTCGCGGGAGCGAGCAATGAGCAGTTCTTC. Translation gives CARSVLFAGASNEQFF.

The chain links TRBV19 to TRBJ2-3; D tentatively reads TRBD1 or TRBD2 (6 bases each). V lost 7 bases and J 9 bases, leaving 20 bases between the germline ends. Per the germline V gene, CDR1 is LNHDA and CDR2 is SQIVND (reference sequence). The CDR3 runs to 14 residues. The CDR3 nucleotides are TGTGCCAGTAAGGCGAGGGGGGCGGCTTGGACGCAGTATTTT. Its protein is CASKARGAAWTQYF. Full variable domain (rest looked up from reference TRBV19 and TRBJ2-3): DGGITQSPKYLFRKEGQNVTLSCEQNLNHDAMYWYRQDPGQGLRLIYYSQIVNDFQKGDIAEGYSVSREKKESFPLTVTSAQKNPTAFYLCASKARGAAWTQYFGPGTRLTVL.

In its sample, this clonotype was seen once. The chain couples TRBV19 to TRBJ1-5, with a tentative D call TRBD1 (5 bases). Germline CDR1 LNHDA, CDR2 SQIVND (reference sequence). The ends were cut back, 1 base at V and 4 bases at J, with 11 bases in the middle. CDR3 length: 15 amino acids. In nucleotides, the CDR3 is TGTGCCAGTAGTATAGTTGGGGGAACGAATCAGCCCCAGCATTTT. The encoded protein is CASSIVGGTNQPQHF.

The sample holds many counts of this clonotype. The rearrangement joins TRBV5-1 to TRBJ1-6, with D hard to call. This CDR3 contains 14 residues. V shed 4 bases and J shed 6 bases, with 11 bases lying between them. Germline CDR1 is SGHRS and CDR2 is YFSETQ. In DNA, the CDR3 is TGCGCCAGCAGCACTATGGTCCCTAATTCACCCCTCCACTTT. Residues: CASSTMVPNSPLHF.

About this clonotype itself: Germline is not matched at one junction end, which may reflect a read error. V usage is TRBV7-2 and J usage is TRBJ2-1; D not resolved. CDR1 is SGHTA, CDR2 FQGNSA, per germline. The CDR3 has 12 amino acids. The CDR3 protein is CVSSLMTDEQFF. CDR3 DNA sequence: TGTGTCAGCAGCTTAATGACCGATGAGCAGTTCTTC. Combining the CDR3 with reference TRBV7-2 and TRBJ2-1 gives the whole variable domain GAGVSQSPSNKVTEKGKDVELRCDPISGHTALYWYRQSLGQGLEFLIYFQGNSAPDKSGLPSDRFSAERTGGSVSTLTIQRTQQEDSAVYLCVSSLMTDEQFFGPGTRLTVL.

This clonotype was recorded at least ten times. CDR3 loop: CASRSSHYTDTQYF. DNA for the CDR3: TGTGCCAGCAGATCCAGTCATTACACAGATACGCAGTATTTT. The rearrangement joins TRBV6-1 to TRBJ2-3; no definite D call. CDR3 size: 14 residues. Germline V gives CDR1 MNHNS, CDR2 SASEGT. With 6 bases removed from V and 2 bases from J, the gap between germline ends came to 12 bases.

This clonotype was observed many times. The genes are TRBV10-3 and TRBJ2-5, with TRBD2 identical over 7 bases. Germline CDR1 and CDR2: ENHRY and SYGVKD. CDR3 size: 13 residues. The ends lost 10 bases at V and 4 bases at J; junction bases unmatched: 9. The CDR3 nucleotides are TGTGCCACCTGGGCGGGGGTGGGAGAGACCCAGTACTTC. It is translated as CATWAGVGETQYF.

The V and J genes are TRBV10-1 and TRBJ1-5; TRBD1 agrees at 9 bases. This CDR3 has 17 amino acids. With 4 bases clipped from V and 0 bases from J, the junction kept 7 bases outside the gene matches. Germline values: CDR1 WNHNN, CDR2 SYGVQD (reference sequence). CDR3 amino acids: CASSVWTGDGSNQPQHF. In nucleotides, the CDR3 is TGCGCCAGCAGTGTCTGGACAGGGGATGGTAGCAATCAGCCCCAGCATTTT.

Many counts were recorded for this clonotype. The chain links TRBV2 to TRBJ1-1; D gene ambiguous. The CDR3 loop spans 14 amino acids. Germline CDR1 reads SNHLY; CDR2 reads FYNNEI. The V and J ends lost 5 bases and 3 bases respectively, with 13 bases between them. The CDR3 is CASSYLIADTEAFF. The CDR3 region has the DNA TGTGCCAGCAGTTACCTTATCGCGGACACTGAAGCTTTCTTT.

The chain is built from TRBV9 and TRBJ2-7; the D is unclear. The CDR3 is made up of 14 amino acids. Germline V gene lookup returns CDR1 SGDLS and CDR2 YYNGEE. Trimming pared 0 bases from V and 0 bases from J, leaving 7 bases between. This CDR3 is CASSVGPTSYEQYF. CDR3 sequence (DNA): TGTGCCAGCAGCGTAGGGCCGACCTCCTACGAGCAGTACTTC.

V usage is TRBV11-2 and J usage is TRBJ2-1, with 7 bases fitting TRBD2. This CDR3 contains 15 residues. From germline, CDR1 is SGHAT and CDR2 FQNNGV. After removal of 5 bases from V and 6 bases from J, the junction contained 10 bases not matched to a gene. CDR3 coding DNA: TGTGCCAGCAGCCCACGCGGGACTACCGCCAATGAGCAGTTCTTC. It specifies CASSPRGTTANEQFF. The variable domain in full, completed from reference TRBV11-2 and TRBJ2-1, reads EAGVAQSPRYKIIEKRQSVAFWCNPISGHATLYWYQQILGQGPKLLIQFQNNGVVDDSQLPKDRFSAERLKGVDSTLKIQPAKLEDSAVYLCASSPRGTTANEQFFGPGTRLTVL.

With respect to this clonotype: This clone may be a read error of a much larger clone one base away. This rearrangement joins TRBV11-1 to TRBJ2-2; a weak D match, TRBD1 (6 bases). The CDR3 extends over 17 amino acids. CDR1 SGHAT and CDR2 FQDESV come from the germline V gene (reference sequence). CDR3: CAGRSLAGARNTGELFF. The CDR3, as DNA: TGTGCCGGCAGGTCGTTGGCAGGGGCCCGAAACACCGGGGAGCTGTTTTTT.

This clonotype has just a few counts. This chain uses TRBV20-1 with TRBJ2-5; 11 bases align to TRBD2. This CDR3 contains 15 residues. V shed 4 bases, J shed 7 bases, and the junction held 11 bases outside the gene matches. Germline CDR1 and CDR2: DFQATT and SNEGSKA (reference sequence). CDR3 DNA sequence: TGCAGTGCTACTGCCCTAGGGACTAGCGGAGGGACCCAGTACTTC. Translated, it gives CSATALGTSGGTQYF.

The chain employs TRBV25-1 and TRBJ1-1; perhaps TRBD1 as D (5 bases). Trimming left V 3 bases short and J 5 bases short, with 16 bases between. The CDR3 length is 15 residues. The germline V gene encodes CDR1 MGHDK and CDR2 SYGVNS. CDR3 in amino acids: CASSDITQRGTEAFF. In DNA, the CDR3 is TGTGCCAGCAGTGACATCACTCAACGGGGGACTGAAGCTTTCTTT.

This clonotype was observed at least ten times. The chain has TRBV7-2 and TRBJ2-3; 7 bases are a match to TRBD2. The CDR3 has 13 residues. CDR1 is SGHTA and CDR2 is FQGNSA in the germline V gene. Trimming at V came to 7 bases and at J to 6 bases, leaving 7 bases not matched to a gene. Here the CDR3 DNA reads TGTGCCAGCACCGGAGTGCGGGAGGATACGCAGTATTTT. It translates to CASTGVREDTQYF.

About this clonotype itself: One end of the junction varies from germline; a read error may be responsible. The CDR3 DNA is TGTGCTAGCAGCACCAGACTAAAGGATGAGCAGTTCTTC. This codes for CASSTRLKDEQFF. This sequence joins TRBV7-7 and TRBJ2-1, with D perhaps TRBD2 (5 bases). CDR3 length: 13 amino acids. The germline V gene encodes CDR1 SSHAT and CDR2 FNYEAQ (reference sequence).

Notes on this clonotype: One end of the junction varies from germline; a read error may be responsible. The genes are TRBV12-3 or TRBV12-4 and TRBJ1-1; no firm D call. The CDR3 covers 10 residues. In DNA form, the CDR3 reads TGTGCCAGCAGTTTCAGATCAGCACAGTTT. It codes for CASSFRSAQF.

In this sample, this clonotype turned up many times. The chain has TRBV2 and TRBJ1-3; D is unresolved. V was trimmed by 4 bases and J by 0 bases, leaving 13 bases between them. The CDR3 runs to 16 residues. CDR1 is SNHLY and CDR2 is FYNNEI in the germline V gene. CDR3 residues: CASSGQRPDSGNTIYF. The CDR3 DNA reads TGTGCCAGCAGTGGTCAGCGGCCAGACTCTGGAAACACCATATATTTT.

Sample share makes this clonotype medium-sized (0.01 to 0.1%). The rearrangement links TRBV7-6 to TRBJ2-7, with a weak D call TRBD2 (5 bases). Between the trimmed V and J ends, which lost 5 bases and 7 bases, there was a span of 12 bases. This CDR3 spans 12 amino acids. Germline V gene data show CDR1 as SGHVS and CDR2 as FNYEAQ. CDR3 sequence (DNA): TGTGCCAGCAGCCCCGGGGTGGGAGAGCAGTACTTC. It is translated as CASSPGVGEQYF.

This clonotype was seen ten or more times. The V call is TRBV4-2, the J call TRBJ2-7; D could derive from TRBD1 or TRBD2 (5 bases each). Between the trimmed V and J ends, which lost 1 base and 0 bases, there was a span of 16 bases. In germline, CDR1 is LGHNA, CDR2 YNFKEQ. This CDR3 is 17 amino acids long. DNA of the CDR3: TGTGCCAGCAGCCAAGCTAAAGGGGCAGGGAGCTCCTACGAGCAGTACTTC. It encodes CASSQAKGAGSSYEQYF.

V is TRBV5-1 and J is TRBJ2-2; TRBD1 agrees at 7 bases. The germline V gene encodes CDR1 SGHRS and CDR2 YFSETQ. The junction had 3 bases not matched to a gene; V was cut back by 1 base and J by 0 bases. This CDR3 is 16 amino acids long. The CDR3 loop reads CASSLTGDPNTGELFF. The CDR3 DNA reads as TGCGCCAGCAGCTTGACAGGGGATCCGAACACCGGGGAGCTGTTTTTT.